This section outlines one T cell receptor (beta chain) sequence together with its context. The antigen is not known. The data originate from a study of blood T cell dynamics during melanoma immunotherapy. Assay: immunoSEQ multiplex PCR; the TCRdb copy retains only in-frame clones and omits some. The data contain around 6,700 clones, roughly 81% of them seen just once; the ten biggest clones take up 30% to 40%. This sample's time point: week 3, after first cycle of checkpoint inhibitor. Overall study findings and caveats: PBMC repertoires of eventual disease-control patients split at W3 into clonality or diversity gains.

Sequences were derived from blood, sampled from a patient treated with checkpoint blockade. The clonotype was recovered from a human donor with melanoma. Some clones in this sample may be carry-over from other donors' samples.

This chain's CDR3 is CASSQGQNQPQHF. The CDR3 DNA follows: TGTGCCAGCAGCCAAGGACAGAACCAGCCCCAGCATTTT. J is TRBJ1-5 and V is TRBV4-2; TRBD1 is a possible D gene (5 bases). CDR1 is LGHNA and CDR2 is YNFKEQ in the germline V gene. The CDR3 totals 13 residues. With 1 base removed from V and 7 bases from J, the gap between germline ends came to 8 bases.